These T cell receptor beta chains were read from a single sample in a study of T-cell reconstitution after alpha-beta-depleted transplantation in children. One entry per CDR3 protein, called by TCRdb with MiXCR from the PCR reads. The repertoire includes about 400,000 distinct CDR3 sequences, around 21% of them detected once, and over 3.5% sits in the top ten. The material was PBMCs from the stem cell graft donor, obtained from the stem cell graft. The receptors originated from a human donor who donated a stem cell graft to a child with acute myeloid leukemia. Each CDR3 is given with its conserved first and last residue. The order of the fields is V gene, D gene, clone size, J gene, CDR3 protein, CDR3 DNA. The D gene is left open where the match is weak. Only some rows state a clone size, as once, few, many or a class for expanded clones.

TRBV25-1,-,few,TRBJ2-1,CASSEVGKGPYNEQFF,TGTGCCAGCAGTGAAGTGGGAAAGGGGCCTTACAATGAGCAGTTCTTC
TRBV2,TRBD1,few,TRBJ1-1,CASSERQGALAFF,TGTGCCAGCAGTGAGAGACAGGGGGCTCTGGCTTTCTTT
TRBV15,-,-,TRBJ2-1,CATSRDVQLDEQFF,TGTGCCACCAGCAGAGATGTGCAGCTCGATGAGCAGTTCTTC
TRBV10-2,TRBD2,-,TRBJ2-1,CASRTSGRAHNEQFF,TGCGCCAGCAGGACTAGCGGGAGGGCTCACAATGAGCAGTTCTTC
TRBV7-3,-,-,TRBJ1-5,CASSFASLLPQHF,TGTGCCAGCAGCTTTGCTTCACTCCTGCCCCAGCATTTT
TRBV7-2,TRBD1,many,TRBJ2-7,CASSPGGSSSYEQYF,TGTGCCAGCAGCCCAGGGGGCTCCAGCTCCTACGAGCAGTACTTC
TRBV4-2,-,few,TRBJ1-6,CASSQGEGRTPLHF,TGTGCCAGCAGCCAAGGGGAGGGTCGGACACCCCTCCACTTT
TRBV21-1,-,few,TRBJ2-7,CASSTGLAFYEQYF,TGTGCCAGCAGTACGGGACTAGCTTTCTACGAGCAGTACTTC
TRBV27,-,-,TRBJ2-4,CASSYGIGNIQYF,TGTGCCAGCAGTTACGGGATTGGAAACATTCAGTACTTC
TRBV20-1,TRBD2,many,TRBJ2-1,CSARGPGTSVYNEQFF,TGCAGTGCTAGAGGACCAGGGACTAGCGTTTACAATGAGCAGTTCTTC
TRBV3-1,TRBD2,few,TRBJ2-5,CASSPLRTRAETQYF,TGTGCCAGCAGCCCTCTGAGGACTAGGGCGGAGACCCAGTACTTC
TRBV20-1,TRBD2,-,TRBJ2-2,CSARGTSAGELFF,TGCAGTGCTAGGGGGACTAGCGCCGGGGAGCTGTTTTTT
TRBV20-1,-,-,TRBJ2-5,CSARPRQVRHQETQYF,TGCAGTGCTAGGCCACGACAGGTCCGACACCAAGAGACCCAGTACTTC
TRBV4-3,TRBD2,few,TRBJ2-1,CASSQEGLASNEQFF,TGCGCCAGCAGCCAAGAGGGACTAGCGTCCAATGAGCAGTTCTTC
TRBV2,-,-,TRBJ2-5,CASRRLGEETQYF,TGTGCCAGCAGACGACTGGGAGAAGAGACCCAGTACTTC
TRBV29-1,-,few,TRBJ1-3,CSVEEVGPSGNTIYF,TGCAGCGTTGAAGAAGTTGGGCCCTCTGGAAACACCATATATTTT
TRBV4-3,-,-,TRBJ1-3,CASSQDRLSGNTIYF,TGCGCCAGCAGCCAAGATCGCCTCTCTGGAAACACCATATATTTT
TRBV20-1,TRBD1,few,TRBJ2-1,CSLPGTGGEGAYNEQFF,TGCAGCTTGCCCGGGACAGGAGGAGAGGGGGCCTACAATGAGCAGTTCTTC
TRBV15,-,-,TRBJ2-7,CATSRAWYSYEQYF,TGTGCCACCAGCAGAGCATGGTATTCCTACGAGCAGTACTTC
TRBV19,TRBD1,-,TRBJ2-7,CASSYPGQQHEQYF,TGTGCCAGTAGTTACCCGGGACAGCAGCACGAGCAGTACTTC
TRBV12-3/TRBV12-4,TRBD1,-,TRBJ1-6,CASGDKGAGNSPLHF,TGTGCCAGCGGCGACAAGGGGGCGGGAAATTCACCCCTCCACTTT
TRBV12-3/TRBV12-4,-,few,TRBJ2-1,CASSDIGTWAYNEQFF,TGTGCCAGCAGTGACATTGGGACCTGGGCCTACAATGAGCAGTTCTTC
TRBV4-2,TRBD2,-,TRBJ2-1,CASSPGTSGSDEQFF,TGTGCCAGCAGCCCCGGGACTAGCGGGTCCGATGAGCAGTTCTTC
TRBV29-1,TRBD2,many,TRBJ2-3,CSVNQGTSGSTDTQYF,TGCAGCGTGAACCAAGGGACTAGCGGGAGTACAGATACGCAGTATTTT
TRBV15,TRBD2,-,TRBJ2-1,CATSRDRAGAVYNEQFF,TGTGCCACCAGCAGAGATCGGGCGGGAGCTGTGTACAATGAGCAGTTCTTC
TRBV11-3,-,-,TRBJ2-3,CASSFSTRVAHTQYF,TGTGCCAGCAGCTTTTCTACCAGGGTTGCCCATACGCAGTATTTT
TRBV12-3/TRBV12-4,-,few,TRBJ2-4,CASTLSQTELAKNIQYF,TGTGCCAGCACCCTGAGCCAGACAGAACTAGCCAAAAACATTCAGTACTTC
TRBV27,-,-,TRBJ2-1,CAAAGGRPVIYNEQFF,TGTGCCGCAGCAGGGGGGAGGCCCGTCATCTACAATGAGCAGTTCTTC
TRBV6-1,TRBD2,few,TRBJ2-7,CASSPSSLAGGFPEQYF,TGTGCCAGCAGCCCCTCCTCACTAGCGGGAGGGTTTCCTGAGCAGTACTTC
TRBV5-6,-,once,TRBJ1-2,CASSFRAGDPNGYTF,TGTGCCAGCAGCTTCAGGGCAGGGGATCCGAATGGCTACACCTTC
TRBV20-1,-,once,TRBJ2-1,CSARMASYNEQFF,TGCAGTGCTAGGATGGCCTCCTACAATGAGCAGTTCTTC
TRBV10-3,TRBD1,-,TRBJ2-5,CAISGGRDRGRRETQYF,TGTGCCATCAGTGGCGGTAGGGACAGGGGGCGGCGGGAGACCCAGTACTTC
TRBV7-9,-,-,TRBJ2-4,CASGRGGMAKNIQYF,TGTGCCAGCGGCAGGGGGGGCATGGCCAAAAACATTCAGTACTTC
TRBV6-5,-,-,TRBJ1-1,CASSLFANGRTNTEAFF,TGTGCCAGCAGTCTATTCGCAAACGGACGGACGAACACTGAAGCTTTCTTT
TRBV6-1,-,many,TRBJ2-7,CASIEDGSSYEQYF,TGTGCCAGCATCGAAGATGGGAGCTCCTACGAGCAGTACTTC
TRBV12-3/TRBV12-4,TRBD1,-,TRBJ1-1,CASTDSPTGTNTEAFF,TGTGCCAGCACTGACAGTCCGACAGGGACGAACACTGAAGCTTTCTTT
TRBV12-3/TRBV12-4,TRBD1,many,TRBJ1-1,CASSGTVWRGTEAFF,TGTGCCAGCAGTGGGACAGTTTGGCGTGGGACTGAAGCTTTCTTT
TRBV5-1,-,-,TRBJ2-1,CASSLFSGDEQFF,TGCGCCAGCAGCTTGTTCTCGGGAGATGAGCAGTTCTTC
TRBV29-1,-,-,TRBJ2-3,CSVDWASADTQYF,TGCAGCGTTGACTGGGCTTCTGCAGATACGCAGTATTTT
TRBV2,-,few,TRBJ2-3,CASSVVTTDTQYF,TGTGCCAGCAGTGTAGTTACCACAGATACGCAGTATTTT
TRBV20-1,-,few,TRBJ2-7,CSAKEPLGGQYF,TGCAGTGCTAAAGAGCCGCTGGGTGGCCAGTACTTC
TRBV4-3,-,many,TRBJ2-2,CASSQDASGELFF,TGCGCCAGCAGCCAAGATGCGTCCGGGGAGCTGTTTTTT
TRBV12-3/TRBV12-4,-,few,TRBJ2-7,CASSFIGREQYF,TGTGCCAGCAGTTTCATTGGTCGAGAGCAGTACTTC